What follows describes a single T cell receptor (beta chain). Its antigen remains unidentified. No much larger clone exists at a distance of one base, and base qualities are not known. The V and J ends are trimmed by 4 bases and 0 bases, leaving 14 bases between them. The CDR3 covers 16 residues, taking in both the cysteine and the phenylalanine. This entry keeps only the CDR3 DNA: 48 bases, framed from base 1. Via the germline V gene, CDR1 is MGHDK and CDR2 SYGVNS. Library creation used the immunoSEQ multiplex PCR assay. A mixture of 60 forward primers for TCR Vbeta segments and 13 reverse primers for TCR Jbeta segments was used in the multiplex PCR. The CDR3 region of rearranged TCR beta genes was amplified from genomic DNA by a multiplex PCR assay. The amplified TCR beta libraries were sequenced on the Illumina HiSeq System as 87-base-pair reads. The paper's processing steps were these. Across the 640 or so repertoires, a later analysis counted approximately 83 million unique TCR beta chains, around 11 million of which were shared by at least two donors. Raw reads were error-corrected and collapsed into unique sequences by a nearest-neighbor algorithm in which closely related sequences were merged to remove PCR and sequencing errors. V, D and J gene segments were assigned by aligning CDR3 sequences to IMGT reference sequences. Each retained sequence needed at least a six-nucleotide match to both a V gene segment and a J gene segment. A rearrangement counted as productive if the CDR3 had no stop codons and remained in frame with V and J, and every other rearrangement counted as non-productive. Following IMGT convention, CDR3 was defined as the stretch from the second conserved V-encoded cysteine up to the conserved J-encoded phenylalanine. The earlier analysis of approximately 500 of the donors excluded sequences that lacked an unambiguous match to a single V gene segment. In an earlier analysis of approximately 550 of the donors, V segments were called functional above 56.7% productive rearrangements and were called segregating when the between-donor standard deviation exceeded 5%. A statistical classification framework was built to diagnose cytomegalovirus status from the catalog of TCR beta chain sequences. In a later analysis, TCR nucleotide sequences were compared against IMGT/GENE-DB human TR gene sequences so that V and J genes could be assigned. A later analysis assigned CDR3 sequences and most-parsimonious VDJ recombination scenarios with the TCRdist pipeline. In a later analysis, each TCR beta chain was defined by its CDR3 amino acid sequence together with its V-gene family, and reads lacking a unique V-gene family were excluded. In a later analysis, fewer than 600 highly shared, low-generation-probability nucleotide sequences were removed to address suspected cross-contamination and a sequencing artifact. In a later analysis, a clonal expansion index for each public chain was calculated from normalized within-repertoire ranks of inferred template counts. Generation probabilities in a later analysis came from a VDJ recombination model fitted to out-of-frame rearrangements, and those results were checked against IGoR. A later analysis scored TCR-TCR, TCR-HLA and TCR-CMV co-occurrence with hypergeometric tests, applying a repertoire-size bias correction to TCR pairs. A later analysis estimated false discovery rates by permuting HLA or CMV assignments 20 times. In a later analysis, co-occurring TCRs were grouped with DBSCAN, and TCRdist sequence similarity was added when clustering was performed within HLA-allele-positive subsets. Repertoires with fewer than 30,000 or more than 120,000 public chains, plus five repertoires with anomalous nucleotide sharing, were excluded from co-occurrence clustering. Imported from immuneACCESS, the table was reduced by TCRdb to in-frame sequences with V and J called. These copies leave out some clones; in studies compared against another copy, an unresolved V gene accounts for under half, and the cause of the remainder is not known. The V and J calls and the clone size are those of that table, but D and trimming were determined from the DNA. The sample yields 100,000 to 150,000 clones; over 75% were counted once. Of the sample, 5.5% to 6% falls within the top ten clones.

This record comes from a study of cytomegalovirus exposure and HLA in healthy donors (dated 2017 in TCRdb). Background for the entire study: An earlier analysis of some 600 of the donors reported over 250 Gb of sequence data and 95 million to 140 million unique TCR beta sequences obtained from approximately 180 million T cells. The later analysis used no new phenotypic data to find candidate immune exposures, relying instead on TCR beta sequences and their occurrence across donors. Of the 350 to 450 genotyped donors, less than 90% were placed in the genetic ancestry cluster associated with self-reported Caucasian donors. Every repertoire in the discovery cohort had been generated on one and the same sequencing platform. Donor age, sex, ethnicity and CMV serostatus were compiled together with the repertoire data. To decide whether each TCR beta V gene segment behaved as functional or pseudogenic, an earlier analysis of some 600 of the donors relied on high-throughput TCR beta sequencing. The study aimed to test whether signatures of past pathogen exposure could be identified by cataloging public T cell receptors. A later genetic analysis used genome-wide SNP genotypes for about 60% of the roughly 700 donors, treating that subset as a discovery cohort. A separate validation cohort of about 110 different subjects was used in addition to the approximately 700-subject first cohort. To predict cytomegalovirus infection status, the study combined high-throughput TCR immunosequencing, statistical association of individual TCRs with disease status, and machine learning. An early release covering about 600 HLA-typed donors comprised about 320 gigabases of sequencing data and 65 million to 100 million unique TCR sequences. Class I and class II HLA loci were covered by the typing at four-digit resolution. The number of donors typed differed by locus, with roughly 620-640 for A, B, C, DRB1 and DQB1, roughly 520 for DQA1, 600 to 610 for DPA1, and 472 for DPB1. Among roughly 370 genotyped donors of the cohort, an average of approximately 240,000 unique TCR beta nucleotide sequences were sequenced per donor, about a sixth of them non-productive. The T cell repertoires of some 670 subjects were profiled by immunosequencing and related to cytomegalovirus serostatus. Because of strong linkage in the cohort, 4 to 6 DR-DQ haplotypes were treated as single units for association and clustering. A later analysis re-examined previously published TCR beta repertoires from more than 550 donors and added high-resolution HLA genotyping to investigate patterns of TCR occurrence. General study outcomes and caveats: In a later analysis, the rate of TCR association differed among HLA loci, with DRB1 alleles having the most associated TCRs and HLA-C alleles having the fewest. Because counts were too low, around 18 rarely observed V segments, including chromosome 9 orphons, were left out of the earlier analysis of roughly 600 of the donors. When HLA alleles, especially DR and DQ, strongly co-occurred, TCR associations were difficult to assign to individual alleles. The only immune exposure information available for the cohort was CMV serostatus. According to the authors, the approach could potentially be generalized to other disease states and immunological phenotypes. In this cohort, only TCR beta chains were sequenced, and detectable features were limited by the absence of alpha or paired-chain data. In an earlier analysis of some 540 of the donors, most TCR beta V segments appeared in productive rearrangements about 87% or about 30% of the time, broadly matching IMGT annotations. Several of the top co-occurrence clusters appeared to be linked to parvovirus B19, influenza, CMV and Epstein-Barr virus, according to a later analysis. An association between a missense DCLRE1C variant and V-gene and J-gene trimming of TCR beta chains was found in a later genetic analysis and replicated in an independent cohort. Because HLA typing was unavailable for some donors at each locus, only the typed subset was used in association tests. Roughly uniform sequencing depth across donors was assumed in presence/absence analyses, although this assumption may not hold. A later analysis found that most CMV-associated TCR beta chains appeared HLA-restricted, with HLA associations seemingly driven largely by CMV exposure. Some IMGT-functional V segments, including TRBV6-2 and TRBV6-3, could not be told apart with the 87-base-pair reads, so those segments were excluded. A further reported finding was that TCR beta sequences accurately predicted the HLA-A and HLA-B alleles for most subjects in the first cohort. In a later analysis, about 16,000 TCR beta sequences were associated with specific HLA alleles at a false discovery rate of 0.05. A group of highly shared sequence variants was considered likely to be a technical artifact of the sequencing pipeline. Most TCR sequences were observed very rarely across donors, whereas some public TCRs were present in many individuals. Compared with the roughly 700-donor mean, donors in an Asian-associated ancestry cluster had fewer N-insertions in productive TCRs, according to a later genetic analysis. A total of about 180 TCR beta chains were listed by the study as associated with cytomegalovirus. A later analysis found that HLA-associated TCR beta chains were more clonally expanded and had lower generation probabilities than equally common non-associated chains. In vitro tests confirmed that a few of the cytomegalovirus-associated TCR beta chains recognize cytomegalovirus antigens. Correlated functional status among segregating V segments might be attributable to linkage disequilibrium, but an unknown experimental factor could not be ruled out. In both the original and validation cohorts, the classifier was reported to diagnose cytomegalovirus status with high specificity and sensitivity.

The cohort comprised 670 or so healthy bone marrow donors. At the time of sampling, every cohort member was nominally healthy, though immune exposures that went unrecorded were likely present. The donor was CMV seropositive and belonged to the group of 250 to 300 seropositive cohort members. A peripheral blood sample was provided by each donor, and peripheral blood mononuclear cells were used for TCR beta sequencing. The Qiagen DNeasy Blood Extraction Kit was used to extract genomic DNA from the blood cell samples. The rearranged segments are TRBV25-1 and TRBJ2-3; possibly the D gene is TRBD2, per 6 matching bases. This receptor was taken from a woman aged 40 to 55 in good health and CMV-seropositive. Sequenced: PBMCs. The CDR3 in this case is CASSGGSSGSTDTQYF. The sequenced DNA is TGTGCCAGCAGTGGGGGAAGTAGCGGAAGCACAGATACGCAGTATTTT.